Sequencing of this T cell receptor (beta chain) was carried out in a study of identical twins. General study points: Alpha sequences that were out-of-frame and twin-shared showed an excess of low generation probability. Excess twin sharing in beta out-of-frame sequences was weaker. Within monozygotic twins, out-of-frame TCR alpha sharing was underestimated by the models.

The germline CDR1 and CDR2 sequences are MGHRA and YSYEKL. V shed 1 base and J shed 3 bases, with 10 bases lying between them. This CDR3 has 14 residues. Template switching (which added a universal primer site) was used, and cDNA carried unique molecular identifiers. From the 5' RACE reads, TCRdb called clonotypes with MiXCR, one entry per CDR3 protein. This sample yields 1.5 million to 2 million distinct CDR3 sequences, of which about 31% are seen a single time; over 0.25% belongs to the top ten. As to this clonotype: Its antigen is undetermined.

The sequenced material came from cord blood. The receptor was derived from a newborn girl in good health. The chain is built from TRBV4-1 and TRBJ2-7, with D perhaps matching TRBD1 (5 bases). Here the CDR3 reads CASSQAKGFYEQYF. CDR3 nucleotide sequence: TGCGCCAGCAGCCAAGCTAAGGGGTTCTACGAGCAGTACTTC.